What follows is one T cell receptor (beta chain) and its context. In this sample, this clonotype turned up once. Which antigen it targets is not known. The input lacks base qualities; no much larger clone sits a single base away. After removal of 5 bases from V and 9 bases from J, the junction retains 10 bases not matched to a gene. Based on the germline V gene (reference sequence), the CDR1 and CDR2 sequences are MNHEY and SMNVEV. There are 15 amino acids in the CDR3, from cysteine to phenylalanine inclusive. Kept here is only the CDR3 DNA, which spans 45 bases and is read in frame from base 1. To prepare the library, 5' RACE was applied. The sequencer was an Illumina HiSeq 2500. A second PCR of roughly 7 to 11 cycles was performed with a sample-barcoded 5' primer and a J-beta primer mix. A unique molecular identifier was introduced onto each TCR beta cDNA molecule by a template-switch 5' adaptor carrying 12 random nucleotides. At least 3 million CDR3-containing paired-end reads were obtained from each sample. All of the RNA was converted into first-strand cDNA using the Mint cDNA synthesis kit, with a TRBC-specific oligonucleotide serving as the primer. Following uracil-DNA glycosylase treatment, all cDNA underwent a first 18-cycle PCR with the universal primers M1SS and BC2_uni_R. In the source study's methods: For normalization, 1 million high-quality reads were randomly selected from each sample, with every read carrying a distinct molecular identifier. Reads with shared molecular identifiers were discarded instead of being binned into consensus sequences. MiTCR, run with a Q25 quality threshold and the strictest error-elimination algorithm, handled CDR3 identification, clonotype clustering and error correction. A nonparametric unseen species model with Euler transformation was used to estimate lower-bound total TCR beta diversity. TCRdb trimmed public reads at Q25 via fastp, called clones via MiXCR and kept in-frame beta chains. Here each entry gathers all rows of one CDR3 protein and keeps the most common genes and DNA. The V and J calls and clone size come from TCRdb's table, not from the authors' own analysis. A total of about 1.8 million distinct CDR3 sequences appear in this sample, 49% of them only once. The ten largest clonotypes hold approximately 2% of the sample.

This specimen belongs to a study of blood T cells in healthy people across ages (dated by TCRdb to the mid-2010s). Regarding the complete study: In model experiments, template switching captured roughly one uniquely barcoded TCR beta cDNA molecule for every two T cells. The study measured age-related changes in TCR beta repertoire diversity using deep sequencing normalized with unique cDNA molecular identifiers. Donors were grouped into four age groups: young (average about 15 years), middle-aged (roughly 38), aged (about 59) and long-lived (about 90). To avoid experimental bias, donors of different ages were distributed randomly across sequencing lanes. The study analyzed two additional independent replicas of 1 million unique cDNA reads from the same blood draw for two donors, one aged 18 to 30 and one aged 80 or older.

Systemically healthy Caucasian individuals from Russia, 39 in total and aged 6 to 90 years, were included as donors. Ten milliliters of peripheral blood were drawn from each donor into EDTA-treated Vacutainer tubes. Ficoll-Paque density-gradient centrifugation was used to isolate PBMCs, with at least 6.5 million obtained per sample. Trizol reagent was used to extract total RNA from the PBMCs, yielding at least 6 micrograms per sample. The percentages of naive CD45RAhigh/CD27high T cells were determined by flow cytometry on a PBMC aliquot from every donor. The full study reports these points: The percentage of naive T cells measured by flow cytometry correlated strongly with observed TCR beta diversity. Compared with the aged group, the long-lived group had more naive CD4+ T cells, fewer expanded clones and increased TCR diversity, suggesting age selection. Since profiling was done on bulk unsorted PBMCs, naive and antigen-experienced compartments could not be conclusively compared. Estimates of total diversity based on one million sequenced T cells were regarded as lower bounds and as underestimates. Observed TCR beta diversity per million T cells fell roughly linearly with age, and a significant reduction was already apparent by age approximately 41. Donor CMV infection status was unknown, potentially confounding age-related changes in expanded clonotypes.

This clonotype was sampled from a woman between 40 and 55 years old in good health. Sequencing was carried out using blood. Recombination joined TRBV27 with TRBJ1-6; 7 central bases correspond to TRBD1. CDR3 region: CASSPRDSLTSPLHF. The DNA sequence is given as TGTGCCAGCAGTCCTAGGGACAGCTTGACTTCACCCCTCCACTTT.